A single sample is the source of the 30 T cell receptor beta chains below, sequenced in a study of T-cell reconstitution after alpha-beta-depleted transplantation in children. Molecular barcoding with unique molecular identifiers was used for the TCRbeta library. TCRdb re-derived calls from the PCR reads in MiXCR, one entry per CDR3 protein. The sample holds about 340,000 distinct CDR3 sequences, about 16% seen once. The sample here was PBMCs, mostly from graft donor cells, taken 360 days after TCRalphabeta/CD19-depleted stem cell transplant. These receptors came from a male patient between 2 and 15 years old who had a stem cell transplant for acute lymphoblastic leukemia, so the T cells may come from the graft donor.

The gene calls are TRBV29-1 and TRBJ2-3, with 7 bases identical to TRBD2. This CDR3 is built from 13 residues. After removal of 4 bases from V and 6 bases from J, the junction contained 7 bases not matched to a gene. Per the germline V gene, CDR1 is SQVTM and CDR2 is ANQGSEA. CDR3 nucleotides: TGCAGCGTTGGGAGGACGCGGGGGGATACGCAGTATTTT. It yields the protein CSVGRTRGDTQYF.

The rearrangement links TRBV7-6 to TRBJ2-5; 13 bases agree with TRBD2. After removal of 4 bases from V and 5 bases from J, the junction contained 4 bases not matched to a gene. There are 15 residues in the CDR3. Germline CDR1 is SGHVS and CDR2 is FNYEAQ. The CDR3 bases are TGTGCCAGCAGCTGGGGACTAGCGGGATGGGAGACCCAGTACTTC. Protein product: CASSWGLAGWETQYF.

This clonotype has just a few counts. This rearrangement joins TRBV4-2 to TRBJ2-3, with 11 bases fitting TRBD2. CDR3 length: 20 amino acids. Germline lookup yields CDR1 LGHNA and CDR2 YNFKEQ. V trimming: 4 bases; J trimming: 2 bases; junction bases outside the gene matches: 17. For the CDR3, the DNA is TGTGCCAGCAGCCCCGCCGGGGGGGAACTAGCGGGAGCACACACAGATACGCAGTATTTT. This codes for CASSPAGGELAGAHTDTQYF.

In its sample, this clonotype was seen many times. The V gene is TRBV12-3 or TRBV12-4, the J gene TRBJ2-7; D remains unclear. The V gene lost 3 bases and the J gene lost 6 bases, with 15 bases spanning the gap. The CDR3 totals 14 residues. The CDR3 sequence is CASSLGFPSLEQYF. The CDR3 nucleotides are TGTGCCAGCAGTTTGGGGTTTCCTTCCCTCGAGCAGTACTTC.

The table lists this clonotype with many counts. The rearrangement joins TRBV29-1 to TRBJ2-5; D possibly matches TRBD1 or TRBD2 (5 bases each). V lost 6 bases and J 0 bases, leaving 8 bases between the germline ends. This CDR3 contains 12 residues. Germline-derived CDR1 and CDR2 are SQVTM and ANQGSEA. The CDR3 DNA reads TGCAGCGTGAGGGGACACCAAGAGACCCAGTACTTC. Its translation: CSVRGHQETQYF.

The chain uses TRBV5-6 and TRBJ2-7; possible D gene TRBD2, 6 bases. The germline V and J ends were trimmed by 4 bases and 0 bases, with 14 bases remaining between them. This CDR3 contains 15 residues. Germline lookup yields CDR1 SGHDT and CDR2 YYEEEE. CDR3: CASSAGLTNSYEQYF. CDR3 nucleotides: TGTGCCAGCAGCGCGGGACTTACTAACTCCTACGAGCAGTACTTC.

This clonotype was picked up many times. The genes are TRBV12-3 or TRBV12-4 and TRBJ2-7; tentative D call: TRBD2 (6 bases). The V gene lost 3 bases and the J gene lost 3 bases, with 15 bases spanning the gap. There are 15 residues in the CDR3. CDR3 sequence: CASSLGPSVGYEQYF. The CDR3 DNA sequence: TGTGCCAGCAGTTTGGGCCCTAGCGTCGGCTACGAGCAGTACTTC.

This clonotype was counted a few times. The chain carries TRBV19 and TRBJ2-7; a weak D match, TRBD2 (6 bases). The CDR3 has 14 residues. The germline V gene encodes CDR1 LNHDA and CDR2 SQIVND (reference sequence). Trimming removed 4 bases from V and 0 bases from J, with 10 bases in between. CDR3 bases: TGTGCCAGTAGTAGGGAGGCCAACTCCTACGAGCAGTACTTC. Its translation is CASSREANSYEQYF.

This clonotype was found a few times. CDR3 protein: CSASPGDFRGARSYEQYF. Written as DNA, the CDR3 is TGCAGTGCTAGCCCCGGGGATTTTCGGGGAGCTCGGTCCTACGAGCAGTACTTC. This chain links TRBV20-1 with TRBJ2-7; a weak D match, TRBD2 (5 bases). Trimming took 3 bases from V and 1 from J, leaving 25 bases between them. CDR1 and CDR2 (germline): DFQATT, SNEGSKA (reference sequence). This CDR3 has 18 residues.

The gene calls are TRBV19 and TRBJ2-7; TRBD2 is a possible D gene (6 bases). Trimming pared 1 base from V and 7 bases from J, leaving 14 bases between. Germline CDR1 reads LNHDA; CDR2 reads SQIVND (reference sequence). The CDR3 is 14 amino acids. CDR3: CASSIGLGTYEQYF. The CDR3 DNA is TGTGCCAGTAGTATAGGCCTGGGGACTTATGAGCAGTACTTC.

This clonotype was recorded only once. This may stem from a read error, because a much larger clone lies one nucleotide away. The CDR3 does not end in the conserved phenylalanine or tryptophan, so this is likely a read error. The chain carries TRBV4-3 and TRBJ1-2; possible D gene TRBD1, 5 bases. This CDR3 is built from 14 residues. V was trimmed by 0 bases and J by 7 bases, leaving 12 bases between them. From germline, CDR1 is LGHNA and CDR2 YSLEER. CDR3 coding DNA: TGCGCCAGCAGCCAAGATCGTGGAAGGGGTGGCTACACCTCC. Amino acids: CASSQDRGRGGYTS.

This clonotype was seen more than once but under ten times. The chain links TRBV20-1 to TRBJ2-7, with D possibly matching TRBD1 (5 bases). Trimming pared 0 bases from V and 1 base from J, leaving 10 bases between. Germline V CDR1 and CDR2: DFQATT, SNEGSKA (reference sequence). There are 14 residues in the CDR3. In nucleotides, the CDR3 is TGCAGTGCTAGAGATGCCAGGGCGTCCTACGAGCAGTACTTC. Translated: CSARDARASYEQYF.

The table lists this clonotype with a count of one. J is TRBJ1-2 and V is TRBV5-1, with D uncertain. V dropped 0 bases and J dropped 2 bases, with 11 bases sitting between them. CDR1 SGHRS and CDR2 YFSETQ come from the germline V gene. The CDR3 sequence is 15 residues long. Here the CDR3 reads CASSLGTKPNYGYTF. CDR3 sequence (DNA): TGCGCCAGCAGCTTGGGGACTAAGCCCAACTATGGCTACACCTTC.

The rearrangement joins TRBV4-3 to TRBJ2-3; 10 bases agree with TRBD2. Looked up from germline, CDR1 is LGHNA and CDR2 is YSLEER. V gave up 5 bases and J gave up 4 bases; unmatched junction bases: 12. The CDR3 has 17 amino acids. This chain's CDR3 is CASSYFTIAGGSDTQYF. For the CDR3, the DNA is TGCGCCAGCAGCTATTTTACTATAGCGGGAGGATCAGATACGCAGTATTTT.

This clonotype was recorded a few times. The CDR3 is CSAPPPGLDTQYF. The CDR3 DNA reads as TGCAGTGCGCCTCCTCCGGGGTTAGATACGCAGTATTTT. The V and J genes are TRBV20-1 and TRBJ2-3; maybe TRBD2 (5 bases). Germline V gene data show CDR1 as DFQATT and CDR2 as SNEGSKA (reference sequence). V lost 6 bases, J lost 5 bases, and 15 bases lay in between. This CDR3 is built from 13 residues.

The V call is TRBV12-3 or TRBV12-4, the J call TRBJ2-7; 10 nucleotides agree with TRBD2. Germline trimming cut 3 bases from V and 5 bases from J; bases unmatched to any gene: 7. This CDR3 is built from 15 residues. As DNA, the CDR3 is TGTGCCAGCAGTTTCTGGGGACTAGCGAAAAACGAGCAGTACTTC. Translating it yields CASSFWGLAKNEQYF.

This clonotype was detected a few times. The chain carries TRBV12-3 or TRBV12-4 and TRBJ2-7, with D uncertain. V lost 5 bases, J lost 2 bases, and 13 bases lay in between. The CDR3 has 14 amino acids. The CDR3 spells CASSPVPPPYEQYF. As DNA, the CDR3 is TGTGCCAGCAGTCCCGTCCCCCCTCCCTACGAGCAGTACTTC.

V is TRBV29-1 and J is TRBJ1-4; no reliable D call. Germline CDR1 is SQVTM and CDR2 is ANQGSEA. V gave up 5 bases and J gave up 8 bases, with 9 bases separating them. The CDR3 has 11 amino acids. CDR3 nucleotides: TGCAGCGTTCTGAAAGCCGAAAAACTGTTTTTT. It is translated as CSVLKAEKLFF.

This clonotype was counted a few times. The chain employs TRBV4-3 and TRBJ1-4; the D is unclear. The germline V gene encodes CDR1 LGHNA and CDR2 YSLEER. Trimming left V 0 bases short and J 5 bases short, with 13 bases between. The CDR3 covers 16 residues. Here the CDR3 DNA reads TGCGCCAGCAGCCAAGATTTGTTCGGCCAGAATGAAAAACTGTTTTTT. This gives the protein CASSQDLFGQNEKLFF.

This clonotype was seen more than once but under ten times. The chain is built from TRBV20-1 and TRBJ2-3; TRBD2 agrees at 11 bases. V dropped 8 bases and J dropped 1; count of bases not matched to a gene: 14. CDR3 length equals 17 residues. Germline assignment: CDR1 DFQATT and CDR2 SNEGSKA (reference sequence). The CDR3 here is CSCSGLAGGPGTDTQYF. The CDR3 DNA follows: TGCAGTTGCAGCGGCCTAGCGGGAGGCCCTGGCACAGATACGCAGTATTTT.

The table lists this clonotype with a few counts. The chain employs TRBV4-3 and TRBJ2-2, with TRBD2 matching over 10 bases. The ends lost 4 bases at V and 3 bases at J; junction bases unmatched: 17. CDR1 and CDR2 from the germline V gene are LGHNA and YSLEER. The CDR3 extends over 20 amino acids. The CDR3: CASSPQPPDSGRRDTGELFF. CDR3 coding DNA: TGCGCCAGCAGCCCCCAACCGCCTGATAGCGGGAGGCGGGACACCGGGGAGCTGTTTTTT.

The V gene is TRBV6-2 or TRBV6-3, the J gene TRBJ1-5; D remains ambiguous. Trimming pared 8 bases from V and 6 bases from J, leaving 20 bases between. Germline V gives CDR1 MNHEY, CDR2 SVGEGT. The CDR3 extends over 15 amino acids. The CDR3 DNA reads TGTGCCAGCTCCCCCCACATCACTTTGGGTCAGCCCCAGCATTTT. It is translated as CASSPHITLGQPQHF.

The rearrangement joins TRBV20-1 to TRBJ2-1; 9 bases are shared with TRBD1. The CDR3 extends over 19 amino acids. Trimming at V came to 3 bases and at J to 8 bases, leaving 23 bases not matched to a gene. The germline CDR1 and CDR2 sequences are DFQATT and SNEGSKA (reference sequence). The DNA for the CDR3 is TGCAGTGCTAGTACGCGGGGACAGGGTCTGGCACTAGCGAGGCATGAGCAGTTCTTC. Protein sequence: CSASTRGQGLALARHEQFF.

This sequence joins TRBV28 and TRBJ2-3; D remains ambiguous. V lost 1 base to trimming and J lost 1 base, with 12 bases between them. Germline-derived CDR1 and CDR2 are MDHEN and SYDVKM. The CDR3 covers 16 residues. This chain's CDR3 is CASSLYRVFGTDTQYF. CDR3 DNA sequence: TGTGCCAGCAGTTTATATCGGGTCTTCGGCACAGATACGCAGTATTTT.

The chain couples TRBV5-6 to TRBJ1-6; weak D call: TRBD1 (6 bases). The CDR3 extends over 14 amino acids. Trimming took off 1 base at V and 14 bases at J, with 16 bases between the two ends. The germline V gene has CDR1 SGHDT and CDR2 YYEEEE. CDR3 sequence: CASSLTSGHRTLHF. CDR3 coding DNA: TGTGCCAGCAGCTTGACGTCGGGACATCGGACCCTCCACTTT.

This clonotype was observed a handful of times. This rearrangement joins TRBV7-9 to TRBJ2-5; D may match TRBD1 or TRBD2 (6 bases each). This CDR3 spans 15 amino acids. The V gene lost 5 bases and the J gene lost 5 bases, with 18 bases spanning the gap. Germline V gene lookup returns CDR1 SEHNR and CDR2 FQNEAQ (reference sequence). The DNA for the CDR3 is TGTGCCAGCAGCGATCCGGGGGCCGGACCTGAGACCCAGTACTTC. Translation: CASSDPGAGPETQYF.

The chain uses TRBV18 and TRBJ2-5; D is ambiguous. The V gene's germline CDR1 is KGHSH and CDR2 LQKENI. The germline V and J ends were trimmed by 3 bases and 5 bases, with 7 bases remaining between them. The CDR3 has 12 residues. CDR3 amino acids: CASSPSRETQYF. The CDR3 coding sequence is TGTGCCAGCTCACCGTCACGGGAGACCCAGTACTTC.

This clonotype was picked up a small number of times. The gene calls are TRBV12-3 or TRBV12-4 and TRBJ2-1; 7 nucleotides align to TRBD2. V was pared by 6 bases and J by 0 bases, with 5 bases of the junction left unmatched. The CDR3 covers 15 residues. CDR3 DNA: TGTGCCAGCAGGTCGCGGGAGCTCTCCTACAATGAGCAGTTCTTC. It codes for CASRSRELSYNEQFF.

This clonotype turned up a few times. The CDR3 loop is CASSFQAGDPSYEQYF. In DNA form, the CDR3 reads TGTGCCAGCAGTTTTCAAGCGGGAGACCCTTCCTACGAGCAGTACTTC. The chain is built from TRBV28 and TRBJ2-7; 8 bases are a match to TRBD2. Germline CDR1 and CDR2: MDHEN and SYDVKM. The CDR3 is made up of 16 amino acids. V shed 3 bases and J 1 base; nucleotides not matched to a gene: 8.

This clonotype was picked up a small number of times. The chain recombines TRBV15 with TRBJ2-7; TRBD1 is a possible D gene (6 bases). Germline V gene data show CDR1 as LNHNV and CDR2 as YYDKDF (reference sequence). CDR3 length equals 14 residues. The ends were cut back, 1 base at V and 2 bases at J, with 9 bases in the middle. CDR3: CATSRAGGPYEQYF. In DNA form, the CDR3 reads TGTGCCACCAGCAGAGCTGGGGGCCCCTACGAGCAGTACTTC.